A selection of T cell receptor beta chains follows, all from one sample in a study of OX40 agonist ivuxolimab in advanced cancers. The repertoire was sequenced with immunoSEQ multiplex PCR; TCRdb's copy has only in-frame clones and lacks some. The sample has about 15,000 clones; about 60% are singletons. The sample was CD4+ or CD8+ T cells sorted from blood, taken in a trial of the OX40 agonist ivuxolimab. These receptor sequences come from an adult with an advanced solid tumor such as melanoma, head and neck, liver or kidney cancer. CDR3s include the opening cysteine and the closing phenylalanine or tryptophan. Fields, in order: J gene, V gene, D gene, clone size, CDR3 protein, CDR3 DNA. The D gene is left open where the match is weak. Only some rows state a clone size, as once, few, many or a class for expanded clones.

j_gene: TRBJ2-7
v_gene: TRBV12-5
d_gene: NA
abundance: NA
CDR3aa: CASGLLEQPLYEQYF
CDR3nt: TGTGCCAGTGGTTTGTTAGAACAGCCACTCTACGAGCAGTACTTC

j_gene: TRBJ1-2
v_gene: TRBV2
d_gene: NA
abundance: medium-sized
CDR3aa: CASSEAGAGDPYGYTF
CDR3nt: TGTGCCAGCAGTGAAGCAGGGGCAGGGGATCCCTATGGCTACACCTTC

j_gene: TRBJ2-2
v_gene: TRBV9
d_gene: TRBD2
abundance: NA
CDR3aa: CASSARTSGDSTGELFF
CDR3nt: TGTGCCAGCAGCGCCCGGACTAGCGGGGATAGTACCGGGGAGCTGTTTTTT

j_gene: TRBJ2-7
v_gene: TRBV15
d_gene: NA
abundance: NA
CDR3aa: CATSRDLGQSYEQYF
CDR3nt: TGTGCCACCAGCAGAGATCTCGGCCAGTCCTACGAGCAGTACTTC

j_gene: TRBJ2-3
v_gene: TRBV19
d_gene: NA
abundance: NA
CDR3aa: CASNSGAGDTQYF
CDR3nt: TGTGCCAGTAACTCGGGGGCGGGAGATACGCAGTATTTT

j_gene: TRBJ1-1
v_gene: TRBV7-9
d_gene: NA
abundance: NA
CDR3aa: CASSFGPNTEAFF
CDR3nt: TGTGCCAGCAGCTTTGGGCCCAACACTGAAGCTTTCTTT

j_gene: TRBJ1-2
v_gene: TRBV9
d_gene: NA
abundance: NA
CDR3aa: CASSSPHRGGGGYTF
CDR3nt: TGTGCCAGCAGCTCCCCCCACCGGGGCGGAGGGGGCTACACCTTC

j_gene: TRBJ1-3
v_gene: TRBV10-3
d_gene: NA
abundance: few
CDR3aa: CAIRRGNTIYF
CDR3nt: TGTGCCATCAGACGAGGAAACACCATATATTTT

j_gene: TRBJ2-7
v_gene: TRBV10-3
d_gene: NA
abundance: medium-sized
CDR3aa: CAITLSTGEQYF
CDR3nt: TGTGCCATCACCCTAAGTACGGGCGAGCAGTACTTC

j_gene: TRBJ2-5
v_gene: TRBV4-3
d_gene: NA
abundance: NA
CDR3aa: CASSQDWWTDQETQYF
CDR3nt: TGCGCCAGCAGCCAAGATTGGTGGACAGACCAAGAGACCCAGTACTTC

j_gene: TRBJ2-7
v_gene: TRBV4-1
d_gene: NA
abundance: few
CDR3aa: CASSQVQGGYEQYF
CDR3nt: TGCGCCAGCAGCCAAGTGCAGGGGGGTTACGAGCAGTACTTC

j_gene: TRBJ2-7
v_gene: TRBV5-6
d_gene: NA
abundance: NA
CDR3aa: CASSPTGLYEQYF
CDR3nt: TGTGCCAGCAGCCCTACAGGGCTCTACGAGCAGTACTTC

j_gene: TRBJ1-2
v_gene: TRBV5-6
d_gene: TRBD1
abundance: few
CDR3aa: CASSAYRGEDTF
CDR3nt: TGTGCCAGCAGCGCTTACAGGGGAGAAGACACCTTC

j_gene: TRBJ2-1
v_gene: TRBV5-8
d_gene: NA
abundance: NA
CDR3aa: CASSITVGSSYNEQFF
CDR3nt: TGTGCCAGCAGCATAACAGTTGGGAGCTCCTACAATGAGCAGTTCTTC

j_gene: TRBJ2-3
v_gene: TRBV7-3
d_gene: NA
abundance: few
CDR3aa: CASSLKGGADTQYF
CDR3nt: TGTGCCAGCAGCCTTAAGGGGGGGGCAGATACGCAGTATTTT

j_gene: TRBJ2-1
v_gene: TRBV13
d_gene: NA
abundance: NA
CDR3aa: CASSLGLYTPISEQFF
CDR3nt: TGTGCCAGCAGCTTAGGCCTGTATACTCCAATCAGTGAGCAGTTCTTC

j_gene: TRBJ1-1
v_gene: TRBV11-2
d_gene: TRBD1
abundance: NA
CDR3aa: CASSMDRMNTEAFF
CDR3nt: TGTGCCAGCAGCATGGACAGGATGAACACTGAAGCTTTCTTT

j_gene: TRBJ1-2
v_gene: TRBV7-6
d_gene: NA
abundance: NA
CDR3aa: CASRDTSSGYTF
CDR3nt: TGTGCCAGCCGCGACACCTCCTCCGGCTACACCTTC

j_gene: TRBJ1-1
v_gene: TRBV4-1
d_gene: NA
abundance: NA
CDR3aa: CASSLRYGGNTEAFF
CDR3nt: TGCGCCAGCAGCCTTAGGTACGGGGGGAACACTGAAGCTTTCTTT

j_gene: TRBJ1-1
v_gene: TRBV23-1
d_gene: TRBD1
abundance: NA
CDR3aa: CASSLRGQVINTEAFF
CDR3nt: TGCGCCAGCAGTCTCCGAGGACAGGTCATCAACACTGAAGCTTTCTTT